The 3 T cell receptor beta chains reported below all come from one sample, sequenced in a study of T cell responses to AZD1222 COVID-19 vaccine. Sequencing used immunoSEQ multiplex PCR; TCRdb keeps in-frame clones, though not all of them. The table includes about 140,000 clones, 80% to 90% detected once. Sequencing used peripheral blood, obtained on day 0 of AZD1222 vaccination. These receptors all stem from an adult in good health.

This chain uses TRBV7-2 with TRBJ2-1; 10 nucleotides match TRBD1. Looked up from germline, CDR1 is SGHTA and CDR2 is FQGNSA. With V trimmed by 8 bases and J by 3 bases, 13 bases remained unmatched. The CDR3 contains 17 residues. CDR3: CASLRDRGEKFYNEQFF. CDR3 DNA: TGTGCCAGCCTCCGGGACAGGGGCGAGAAATTCTACAATGAGCAGTTCTTC.

This chain uses TRBV19 with TRBJ1-5; tentatively, D is TRBD1 (6 bases). CDR3 size: 16 residues. Germline values: CDR1 LNHDA, CDR2 SQIVND (reference sequence). V was cut by 7 bases and J by 1 base, with 17 bases left in between. The CDR3 nucleotides are TGTGCCAGTACCCAAAGGCCAGGGGCGAGCAATCAGCCCCAGCATTTT. Its translation: CASTQRPGASNQPQHF.

This sequence joins TRBV2 and TRBJ1-5; D is unresolved. V gave up 6 bases and J gave up 3 bases, with 12 bases separating them. The CDR3 is 14 residues long. Germline values: CDR1 SNHLY, CDR2 FYNNEI. CDR3: CASSPNTPNQPQHF. The CDR3 DNA sequence: TGTGCCAGCAGCCCTAACACCCCCAATCAGCCCCAGCATTTT. Together with reference TRBV2 and TRBJ1-5, the CDR3 gives the full variable domain: EPEVTQTPSHQVTQMGQEVILRCVPISNHLYFYWYRQILGQKVEFLVSFYNNEISEKSEIFDDQFSVERPDGSNFTLKIRSTKLEDSAMYFCASSPNTPNQPQHFGDGTRLSIL.